This T cell receptor beta chain originates from a study of T cells in Graves' hyperthyroidism and ophthalmopathy. TCR beta CDR3 region amplification was performed from RNA transcripts. The HTBI primer set served for first-round RT-PCR of the TCR CDR3. One entry per CDR3 protein results from TCRdb running MiXCR on the multiplex PCR reads. The sample yields 650,000 to 850,000 distinct CDR3 sequences, 18% seen once. Germline CDR1 is SGHNT and CDR2 is YENEEA. This CDR3 spans 15 amino acids. V was shortened by 5 bases and J by 0 bases, with 10 bases between the two germline ends. This clonotype appeared many times.

Sequenced sample: blood. The chain carries TRBV11-3 and TRBJ2-2; no clear D. The TCR originated in a woman aged 50 to 60 with Graves' hyperthyroidism that later progressed to Graves' ophthalmopathy. The CDR3 sequence: CASSLTRANTGELFF. CDR3 in DNA: TGTGCCAGCAGCCTAACTCGGGCGAACACCGGGGAGCTGTTTTTT. Looking up the rest from reference TRBV11-3 and TRBJ2-2 gives the full variable domain: EAGVVQSPRYKIIEKKQPVAFWCNPISGHNTLYWYLQNLGQGPELLIRYENEEAVDDSQLPKDRFSAERLKGVDSTLKIQPAELGDSAVYLCASSLTRANTGELFFGEGSRLTVL.